This is a list of T cell receptor beta chains from one sample in a study of fetal regulatory T cell absence and autoimmunity. The method was immunoSEQ multiplex PCR; TCRdb's version includes in-frame clones alone and lacks a portion of them. There are about 95,000 clones in the sample; more than 70% occur only once, and 1.5% to 2% lies in the top ten. The sample was pancreas tissue. The receptor source for this set is a male donor with IPEX syndrome. Both conserved end residues are part of each CDR3. Each record gives: D gene, clone size, V gene, J gene, CDR3 protein, CDR3 DNA. The D gene is left open where the match is weak. Clone size appears in some rows only: once, few, many, or a class for an expanded clone.

>.|.|TRBV4-1|TRBJ2-1
CASSQPGQMRPPYNEQFF
TGCGCCAGCAGCCAACCTGGACAGATGAGACCCCCCTACAATGAGCAGTTCTTC
>.|once|TRBV14|TRBJ2-1
CASSQNGAPYNEQFF
TGTGCCAGCAGTCAGAATGGCGCGCCATACAATGAGCAGTTCTTC
>.|.|TRBV14|TRBJ2-7
CASSPYGGSPTSLYEQYF
TGTGCCAGCAGCCCATATGGCGGTAGCCCTACCTCCCTGTACGAGCAGTACTTC
>.|.|TRBV11-1|TRBJ1-2
CASSVQSRDGYTF
TGTGCCAGCAGCGTTCAGAGTCGGGATGGCTACACCTTC
>.|.|TRBV7-2|TRBJ1-3
CASSPLFSGNTIYF
TGTGCCAGCAGCCCTCTTTTCTCTGGAAACACCATATATTTT
>.|.|TRBV5-6|TRBJ2-3
CASSLQNTDTQYF
TGTGCCAGCAGCTTGCAGAACACAGATACGCAGTATTTT
>.|.|TRBV5-6|TRBJ1-3
CASNPGWGTGGNTIYF
TGTGCCAGCAACCCCGGCTGGGGGACCGGTGGAAACACCATATATTTT
>TRBD2|.|TRBV10-3|TRBJ2-7
CAISESSGSYEQYF
TGTGCCATCAGTGAGTCTAGCGGGTCCTACGAGCAGTACTTC
>TRBD2|.|TRBV10-2|TRBJ2-4
CASSDDGGRYF
TGCGCCAGCAGTGACGACGGGGGGAGGTACTTC
>TRBD2|.|TRBV19|TRBJ2-3
CASSIGGLALSDTQYF
TGTGCCAGTAGTATAGGGGGACTAGCCCTCTCAGATACGCAGTATTTT
>.|few|TRBV5-4|TRBJ2-7
CASSFSSYEQYF
TGTGCCAGCAGCTTCAGCTCCTACGAGCAGTACTTC
>.|.|TRBV9|TRBJ2-7
CASSVGSNSYEQYF
TGTGCCAGCAGCGTAGGGTCCAACTCCTACGAGCAGTACTTC
>TRBD2|once|TRBV6-1|TRBJ2-3
CASSEGLAVPNTDTQYF
TGTGCCAGCAGTGAGGGACTAGCGGTTCCAAACACAGATACGCAGTATTTT
>.|.|TRBV5-4|TRBJ2-3
CASSLPGRDPTDTQYF
TGTGCCAGCAGCTTGCCGGGACGGGATCCGACAGATACGCAGTATTTT
>TRBD1|.|TRBV14|TRBJ1-2
CASSFGQDYGYTF
TGTGCCAGCAGTTTCGGACAGGACTATGGCTACACCTTC
>.|.|TRBV19|TRBJ2-1
CASSLNNEQFF
TGTGCCAGTAGCTTGAACAATGAGCAGTTCTTC
>.|few|TRBV2|TRBJ1-1
CASSRWAGTEAFF
TGTGCCAGCAGTCGGTGGGCAGGCACTGAAGCTTTCTTT
>TRBD1|.|TRBV4-2|TRBJ2-5
CASSQGTGGQTQYF
TGTGCCAGCAGCCAAGGGACAGGGGGCCAGACCCAGTACTTC
>TRBD1|.|TRBV7-9|TRBJ1-1
CASSLVGQGNTEAFF
TGTGCCAGCAGCTTAGTGGGACAGGGGAACACTGAAGCTTTCTTT
>TRBD1|.|TRBV4-2|TRBJ1-1
CASSQDPGTGNTEAFF
TGTGCCAGCAGCCAAGATCCCGGGACAGGGAACACTGAAGCTTTCTTT